The clone carrying this T cell receptor (beta chain) was counted at least ten times. cDNA synthesis used a TRAV/TRBV-specific primer set for both chains. TCR amplification used 20 to 25 PCR cycles, a constant-region primer and a V-primer adapter. By in vitro transcription, the isolated mRNA was amplified. MiXCR was run by TCRdb on the reads, yielding one entry per CDR3 protein. The top ten hold 3.7% of the sample, which has roughly 36,000 distinct CDR3 sequences, roughly 31% seen once. The germline V gene has CDR1 LGHDT and CDR2 YNNKEL (reference sequence). The ends lost 4 bases at V and 0 bases at J; junction bases unmatched: 6. The CDR3 is 16 residues long. This specimen comes from a study of low-dose radiotherapy and immunotherapy resistance in tumors. For the study at large: Every two weeks patients got nivolumab 240 mg flat dose, plus ipilimumab 1 mg/kg every six weeks, intravenously. The drug cyclophosphamide was given into a vein at 200 mg/m2 every two weeks, one day before radiation and immunotherapy.

Time point noted: before trial treatment. The therapy administered to donors comprised nivolumab, ipilimumab, aspirin, low-dose cyclophosphamide and low-dose radiotherapy. V usage is TRBV3-1 and J usage is TRBJ2-3; the match to TRBD1 covers 8 bases. This clonotype originated in a male donor with gallbladder cancer. This sample comprised PBMCs, obtained before treatment. As DNA, the CDR3 is TGTGCCAGCAGCCGGCCTGACAGGGGTAGCACAGATACGCAGTATTTT. It codes for CASSRPDRGSTDTQYF.